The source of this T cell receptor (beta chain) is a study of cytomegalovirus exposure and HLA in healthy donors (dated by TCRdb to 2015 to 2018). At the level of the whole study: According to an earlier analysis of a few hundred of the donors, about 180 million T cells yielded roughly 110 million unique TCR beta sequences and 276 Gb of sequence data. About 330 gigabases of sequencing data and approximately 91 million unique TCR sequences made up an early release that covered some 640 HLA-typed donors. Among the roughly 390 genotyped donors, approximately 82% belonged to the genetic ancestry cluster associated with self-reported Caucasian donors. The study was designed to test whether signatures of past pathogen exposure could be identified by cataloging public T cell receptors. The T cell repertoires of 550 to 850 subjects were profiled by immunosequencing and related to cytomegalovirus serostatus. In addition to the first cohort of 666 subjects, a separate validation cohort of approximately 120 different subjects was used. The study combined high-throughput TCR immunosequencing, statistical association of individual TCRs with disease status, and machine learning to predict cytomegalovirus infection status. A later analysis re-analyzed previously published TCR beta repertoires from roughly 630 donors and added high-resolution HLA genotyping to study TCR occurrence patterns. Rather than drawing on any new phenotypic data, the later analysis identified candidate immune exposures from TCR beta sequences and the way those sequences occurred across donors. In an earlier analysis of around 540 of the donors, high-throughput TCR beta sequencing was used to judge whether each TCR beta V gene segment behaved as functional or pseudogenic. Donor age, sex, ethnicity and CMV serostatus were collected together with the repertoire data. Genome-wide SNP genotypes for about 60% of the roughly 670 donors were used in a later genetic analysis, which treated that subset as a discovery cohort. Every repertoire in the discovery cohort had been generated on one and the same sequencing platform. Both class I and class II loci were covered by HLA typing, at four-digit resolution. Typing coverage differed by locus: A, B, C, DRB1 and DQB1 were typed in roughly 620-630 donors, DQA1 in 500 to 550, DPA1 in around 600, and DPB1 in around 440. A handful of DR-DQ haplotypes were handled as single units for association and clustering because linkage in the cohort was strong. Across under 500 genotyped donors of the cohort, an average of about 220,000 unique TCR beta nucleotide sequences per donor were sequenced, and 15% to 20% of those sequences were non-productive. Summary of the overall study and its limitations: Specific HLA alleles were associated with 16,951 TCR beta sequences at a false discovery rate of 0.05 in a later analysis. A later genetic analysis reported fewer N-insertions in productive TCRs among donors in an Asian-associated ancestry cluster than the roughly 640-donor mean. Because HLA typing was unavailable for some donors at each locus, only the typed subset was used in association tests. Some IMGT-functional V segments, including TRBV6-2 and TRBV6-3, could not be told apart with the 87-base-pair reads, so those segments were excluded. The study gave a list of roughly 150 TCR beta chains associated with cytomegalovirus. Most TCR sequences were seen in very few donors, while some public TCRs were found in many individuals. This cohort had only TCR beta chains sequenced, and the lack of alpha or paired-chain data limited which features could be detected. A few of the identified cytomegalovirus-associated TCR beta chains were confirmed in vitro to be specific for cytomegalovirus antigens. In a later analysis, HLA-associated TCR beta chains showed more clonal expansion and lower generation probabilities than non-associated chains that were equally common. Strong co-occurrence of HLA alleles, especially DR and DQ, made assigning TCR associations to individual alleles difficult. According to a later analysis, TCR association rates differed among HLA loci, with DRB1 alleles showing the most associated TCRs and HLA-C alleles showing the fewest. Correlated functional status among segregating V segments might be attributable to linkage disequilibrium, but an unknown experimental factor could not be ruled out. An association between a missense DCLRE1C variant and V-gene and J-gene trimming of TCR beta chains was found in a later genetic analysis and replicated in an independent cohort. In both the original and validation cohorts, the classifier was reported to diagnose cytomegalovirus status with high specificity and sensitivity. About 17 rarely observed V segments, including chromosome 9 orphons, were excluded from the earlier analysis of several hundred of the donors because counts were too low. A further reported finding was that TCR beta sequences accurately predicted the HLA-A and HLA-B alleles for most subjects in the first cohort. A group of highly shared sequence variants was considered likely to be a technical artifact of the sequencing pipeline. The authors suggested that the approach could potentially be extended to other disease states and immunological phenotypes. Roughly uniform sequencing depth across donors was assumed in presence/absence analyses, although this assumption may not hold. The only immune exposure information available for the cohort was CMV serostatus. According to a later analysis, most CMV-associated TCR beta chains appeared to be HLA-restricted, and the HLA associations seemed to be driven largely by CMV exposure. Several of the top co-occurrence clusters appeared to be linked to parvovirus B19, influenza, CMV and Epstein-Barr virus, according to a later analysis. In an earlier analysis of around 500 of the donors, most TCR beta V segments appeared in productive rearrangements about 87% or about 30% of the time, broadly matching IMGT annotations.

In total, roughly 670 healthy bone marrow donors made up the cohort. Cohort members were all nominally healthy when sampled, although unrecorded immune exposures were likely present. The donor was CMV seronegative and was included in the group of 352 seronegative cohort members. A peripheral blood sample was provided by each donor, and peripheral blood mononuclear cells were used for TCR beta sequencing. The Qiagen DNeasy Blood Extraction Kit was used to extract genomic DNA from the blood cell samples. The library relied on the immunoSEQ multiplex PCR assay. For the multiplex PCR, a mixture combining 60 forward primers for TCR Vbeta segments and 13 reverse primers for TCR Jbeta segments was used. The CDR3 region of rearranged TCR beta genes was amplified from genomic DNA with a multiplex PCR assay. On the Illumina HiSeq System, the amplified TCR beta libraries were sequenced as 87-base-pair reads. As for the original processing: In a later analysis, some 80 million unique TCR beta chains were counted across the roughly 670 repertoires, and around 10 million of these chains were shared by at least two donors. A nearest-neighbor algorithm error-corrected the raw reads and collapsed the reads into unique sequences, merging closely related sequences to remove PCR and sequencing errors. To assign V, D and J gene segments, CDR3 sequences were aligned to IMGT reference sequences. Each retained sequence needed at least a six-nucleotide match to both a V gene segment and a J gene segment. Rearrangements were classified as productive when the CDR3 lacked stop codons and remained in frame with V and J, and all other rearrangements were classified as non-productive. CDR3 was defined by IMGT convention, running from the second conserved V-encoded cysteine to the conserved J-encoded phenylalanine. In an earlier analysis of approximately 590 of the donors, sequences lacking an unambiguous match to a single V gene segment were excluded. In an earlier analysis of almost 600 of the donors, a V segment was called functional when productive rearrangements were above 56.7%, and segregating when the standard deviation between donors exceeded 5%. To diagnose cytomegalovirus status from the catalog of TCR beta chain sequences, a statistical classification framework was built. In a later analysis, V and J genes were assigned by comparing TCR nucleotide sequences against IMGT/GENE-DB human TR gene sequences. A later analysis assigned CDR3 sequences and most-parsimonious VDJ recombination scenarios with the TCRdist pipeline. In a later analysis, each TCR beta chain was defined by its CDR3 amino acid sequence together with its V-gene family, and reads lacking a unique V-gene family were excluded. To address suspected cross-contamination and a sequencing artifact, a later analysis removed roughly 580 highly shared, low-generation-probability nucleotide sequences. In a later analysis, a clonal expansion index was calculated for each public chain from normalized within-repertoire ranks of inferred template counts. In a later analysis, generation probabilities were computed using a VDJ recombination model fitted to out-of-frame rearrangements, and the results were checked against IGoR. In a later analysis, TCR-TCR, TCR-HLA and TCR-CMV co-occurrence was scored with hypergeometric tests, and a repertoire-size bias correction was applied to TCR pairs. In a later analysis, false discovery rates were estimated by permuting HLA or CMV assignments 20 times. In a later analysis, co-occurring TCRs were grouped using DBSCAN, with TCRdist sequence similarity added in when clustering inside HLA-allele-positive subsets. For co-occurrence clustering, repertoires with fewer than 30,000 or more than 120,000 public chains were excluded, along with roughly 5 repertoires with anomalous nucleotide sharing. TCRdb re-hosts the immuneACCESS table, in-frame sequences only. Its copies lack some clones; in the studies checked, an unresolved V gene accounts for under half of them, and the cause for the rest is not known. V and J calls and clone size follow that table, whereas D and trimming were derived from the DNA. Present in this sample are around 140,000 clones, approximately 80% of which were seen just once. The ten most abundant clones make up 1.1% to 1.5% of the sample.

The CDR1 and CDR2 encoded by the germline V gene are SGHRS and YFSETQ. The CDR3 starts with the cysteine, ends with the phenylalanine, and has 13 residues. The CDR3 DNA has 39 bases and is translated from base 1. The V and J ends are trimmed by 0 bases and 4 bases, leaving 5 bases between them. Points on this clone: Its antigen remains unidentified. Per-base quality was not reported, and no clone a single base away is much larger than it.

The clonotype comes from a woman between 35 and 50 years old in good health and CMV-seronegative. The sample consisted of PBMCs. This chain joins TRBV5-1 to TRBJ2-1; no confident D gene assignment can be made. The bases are TGCGCCAGCAGCTTGGCTAGGTACAATGAGCAGTTCTTC. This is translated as CASSLARYNEQFF.